The TCR beta chain described here comes from a study of molecular identifiers for immune sequencing clone quantification. This clonotype occurred a few times. Its antigen is undetermined. TCRdb itself ran the PCR reads through MiXCR, one entry per CDR3 protein. The sample consists of about 640,000 distinct CDR3 sequences, nearly 20% of them appearing once. Overall study results and limits: A shared barcode on identical TCR molecules could lead to underestimated sizes for highly expanded clones. Clones exceeding 20 RNA copies carried over 99% of effector molecules but under 1% of naive-cell molecules.

Sequences were obtained from naive CD8+ T cells from blood, with Jurkat cell RNA spiked in. The subset denotes: FACS-sorted CD8+CD4-CCR7+CD45RA+ naive T cells. This clonotype was obtained from a human donor in good health. Some libraries in this study had Jurkat cell RNA spiked in.

CDR3 amino acids: CASSISRTLPYNEQFF. The DNA for the CDR3 is TGTGCCAGTAGTATAAGTAGAACCCTTCCCTACAATGAGCAGTTCTTC. This chain connects TRBV19 to TRBJ2-1; D is ambiguous. The length of the CDR3 is 16 residues. Trimming stripped 2 bases from V and 2 bases from J, with 13 bases between. Germline values: CDR1 LNHDA, CDR2 SQIVND (reference sequence). Full variable domain (missing parts from reference TRBV19 and TRBJ2-1): DGGITQSPKYLFRKEGQNVTLSCEQNLNHDAMYWYRQDPGQGLRLIYYSQIVNDFQKGDIAEGYSVSREKKESFPLTVTSAQKNPTAFYLCASSISRTLPYNEQFFGPGTRLTVL.